The entry below gives a single TCR beta chain sequence along with its context. Germline loops: CDR1 MNHEY, CDR2 SMNVEV (reference sequence). The length of the CDR3 is 17 residues. V lost 0 bases to trimming and J lost 1 base, with 12 bases between them. Using immunoSEQ multiplex PCR, the repertoire was profiled, and TCRdb retains in-frame clones only, with some absent. The sample lists about 120,000 clones; 90% were seen once. This specimen belongs to a study of T cell clones after liver transplantation. As for the study in general: Blood was drawn pre-transplant, before withdrawal, and after full or failed withdrawal.

This chain links TRBV27 with TRBJ2-2, with a tentative D call TRBD1 (6 bases). The input for sequencing was CD4+ T cells from blood, taken 12 months after liver transplant. The clonotype originates from a human patient who received a liver transplant. Some T cells may have originated in the graft donor. CDR3 sequence: CASSLSGQGLNTGELFF. CDR3 DNA sequence: TGTGCCAGCAGTTTATCCGGGCAGGGGTTGAACACCGGGGAGCTGTTTTTT.